These T cell receptor beta chains were read from a single sample in a study of CD8 T cells in ankylosing spondylitis. TCRdb reprocessed the 5' RACE reads via MiXCR and lists one record per CDR3 protein. The table has 150,000 or so distinct CDR3 sequences, 30% to 40% seen once; the top ten hold 4.5% to 6%. Sequenced sample: synovial fluid, either unsorted or a sorted T cell fraction (not recorded which). Receptors originate from a male donor with ankylosing spondylitis. Each CDR3 is given without its conserved first and last residue. D genes are given only for firm matches.

cdr3_aa d_call v_call cdr3_length
ASSSGTSGRNEQF TRBD2 TRBV5-8 13
AISESGQGYGYT - TRBV10-3 12
ASSEALAGGAEQF TRBD2 TRBV2 13
ASSTRGTGVMNTEAF TRBD1 TRBV12-3/TRBV12-4 15
ATQGQANTGELF - TRBV24-1 12
SASGGGDATTDTQY TRBD2 TRBV20-1 14
ASRAGGEASEQY TRBD2 TRBV7-9 12
AISESKGVGQGEEKLF TRBD1 TRBV10-3 16
ASSPILGGGNEQF TRBD2 TRBV12-3/TRBV12-4 13
ASSLTGAYGYT TRBD1 TRBV27 11
ASSLVLAGAEQF TRBD2 TRBV12-3/TRBV12-4 12
ASSPRSGGMNTEAF TRBD1 TRBV3-1 14
ASSSLGETQY - TRBV7-9 10
ASSLAGTYSNQPRH - TRBV5-6 14
ASRQRLAGNNEQF TRBD2 TRBV7-2 13
SVGGDRGETQY TRBD1 TRBV29-1 11
ASSYTPPRVGIKETQY - TRBV6-5 16
ASSAGTGAYNEQF TRBD1 TRBV2 13
ASSVAGGAGELF - TRBV9 12
ASSLNIHQPQH - TRBV5-1 11
ATTRGVNTEAF - TRBV7-9 11
ASSVSGGSTDTQY TRBD2 TRBV9 13